Listed below are T cell receptor beta chains from one sample, sequenced in a study of cytomegalovirus exposure and HLA in healthy donors. Assay: immunoSEQ multiplex PCR; the TCRdb copy retains only in-frame clones and omits some. The sample features around 150,000 clones, with 2.1% in its top ten. Sequenced sample: PBMCs. These receptors came from a man younger than 45 in good health and CMV-seronegative. CDR3s include the opening cysteine and the closing phenylalanine or tryptophan. Fields, in order: V gene, J gene, D gene, CDR3 DNA, CDR3 protein. A D gene is named only where the DNA matches it firmly.

V gene: TRBV4-2
J gene: TRBJ2-7
D gene: NA
CDR3 DNA: TGTGCCAGCAGCCAAGATCTGGAGGGTCCCTACGAGCAGTACTTC
CDR3 protein: CASSQDLEGPYEQYF

V gene: TRBV30
J gene: TRBJ2-1
D gene: TRBD2
CDR3 DNA: TGTGCCTGGGATACTAGCGGGAAGTACAATGAGCAGTTCTTC
CDR3 protein: CAWDTSGKYNEQFF

V gene: TRBV30
J gene: TRBJ1-2
D gene: TRBD1
CDR3 DNA: TGTGCCTGGAGTCGTTCTTCAACCGGGACAGGGGCGAGGGGTAACTATGGCTACACCTTC
CDR3 protein: CAWSRSSTGTGARGNYGYTF

V gene: TRBV10-2
J gene: TRBJ2-7
D gene: NA
CDR3 DNA: TGCGCCAGCAGTGGAGGCAGTAGTTACGAGCAGTACTTC
CDR3 protein: CASSGGSSYEQYF

V gene: TRBV7-6
J gene: TRBJ2-7
D gene: NA
CDR3 DNA: TGTGCCAGCAGCTTAGGACCCTTCGCAGGGATAGAAAACGAGCAGTACTTC
CDR3 protein: CASSLGPFAGIENEQYF

V gene: TRBV5-4
J gene: TRBJ2-5
D gene: NA
CDR3 DNA: TGTGCCAGCAGCCGGGAGAGATTCGGGACCCAGTACTTC
CDR3 protein: CASSRERFGTQYF

V gene: TRBV29-1
J gene: TRBJ2-7
D gene: TRBD2
CDR3 DNA: TGCAGCGCAGGACTAGTCTCCTACGAGCAGTACTTC
CDR3 protein: CSAGLVSYEQYF

V gene: TRBV6-4
J gene: TRBJ1-2
D gene: NA
CDR3 DNA: TGTGCCAGCAGGCCTCAGCCCGGCGGCCCTCTCTATGGCTACACCTTC
CDR3 protein: CASRPQPGGPLYGYTF

V gene: TRBV27
J gene: TRBJ2-3
D gene: TRBD1
CDR3 DNA: TGTGCCAGCAGTTACCCAGGACAGGACACAGATACGCAGTATTTT
CDR3 protein: CASSYPGQDTDTQYF

V gene: TRBV30
J gene: TRBJ2-7
D gene: TRBD2
CDR3 DNA: TGTGCCTGTCAACTAGCGGGAGCCCGATACGAGCAGTACTTC
CDR3 protein: CACQLAGARYEQYF

V gene: TRBV28
J gene: TRBJ2-7
D gene: NA
CDR3 DNA: TGTGCCAGCAGTTGGGTAGGGAATACGGGGTACGAGCAGTACTTC
CDR3 protein: CASSWVGNTGYEQYF

V gene: TRBV9
J gene: TRBJ2-7
D gene: NA
CDR3 DNA: TGTGCCAGCAGCTCACGCTCGACAGGCTCCTACGAGCAGTACTTC
CDR3 protein: CASSSRSTGSYEQYF

V gene: TRBV6-4
J gene: TRBJ2-6
D gene: TRBD1
CDR3 DNA: TGTGCCAGCAGTGGGACAGGGGGATCTGGGGCCAACGTCCTGACTTTC
CDR3 protein: CASSGTGGSGANVLTF

V gene: TRBV4-3
J gene: TRBJ2-7
D gene: TRBD2
CDR3 DNA: TGCGCCAGCAGCCAGGGGACTAGCGGGAGATCCCACGAGCAGTACTTC
CDR3 protein: CASSQGTSGRSHEQYF

V gene: TRBV5-4
J gene: TRBJ2-4
D gene: NA
CDR3 DNA: TGTGCCAGCAGCTTGGCGCAGAAAAACATTCAGTACTTC
CDR3 protein: CASSLAQKNIQYF

V gene: TRBV4-2
J gene: TRBJ2-7
D gene: TRBD2
CDR3 DNA: TGTGCCAGCAGCCGAGCGGGAGCAGGGGAGCAGTACTTC
CDR3 protein: CASSRAGAGEQYF

V gene: TRBV5-1
J gene: TRBJ2-7
D gene: TRBD2
CDR3 DNA: TGCGCCAGCAGCCTAGCTAGCGGGTGGGCCTACGAGCAGTACTTC
CDR3 protein: CASSLASGWAYEQYF

V gene: TRBV6-4
J gene: TRBJ2-3
D gene: NA
CDR3 DNA: TGTGCCAGCAGTGGCGGGGCCACAGATACGCAGTATTTT
CDR3 protein: CASSGGATDTQYF

V gene: TRBV6-5
J gene: TRBJ2-1
D gene: TRBD2
CDR3 DNA: TGTGCCAGGTCAGTAGCGGGAGACACTAATGAGCAGTTCTTC
CDR3 protein: CARSVAGDTNEQFF

V gene: TRBV7-9
J gene: TRBJ2-3
D gene: TRBD2
CDR3 DNA: TGTGCCAGCAGCACGGGACTAGCGGGAGGAGATACGCAGTATTTT
CDR3 protein: CASSTGLAGGDTQYF

V gene: TRBV7-9
J gene: TRBJ1-1
D gene: NA
CDR3 DNA: TGTGCCAGCAGCCTCCAGGGTGAAGCTTTCTTT
CDR3 protein: CASSLQGEAFF

V gene: TRBV27
J gene: TRBJ2-7
D gene: TRBD1
CDR3 DNA: TGTGCCAGCAGTTTAGGGACAGGGTCTTCCTACGAGCAGTACTTC
CDR3 protein: CASSLGTGSSYEQYF

V gene: TRBV6-5
J gene: TRBJ2-5
D gene: TRBD2
CDR3 DNA: TGTGCCAGCAGTTACTCTAGCGGGAGTCAGGAGACCCAGTACTTC
CDR3 protein: CASSYSSGSQETQYF

V gene: TRBV15
J gene: TRBJ1-5
D gene: TRBD1
CDR3 DNA: TGTGCCACCAGCAGAGATCAGGGGGCCGGTCAGCCCCAGCATTTT
CDR3 protein: CATSRDQGAGQPQHF

V gene: TRBV19
J gene: TRBJ2-7
D gene: TRBD1
CDR3 DNA: TGTGCCAGTAGCCCCGGACAGGGGGTAGGCTACGAGCAGTACTTC
CDR3 protein: CASSPGQGVGYEQYF

V gene: TRBV18
J gene: TRBJ2-7
D gene: TRBD1
CDR3 DNA: TGTGCCAGCTCACCAACCGGGACAGGGAACTACGAGCAGTACTTC
CDR3 protein: CASSPTGTGNYEQYF

V gene: TRBV6-1
J gene: TRBJ2-3
D gene: TRBD2
CDR3 DNA: TGTGCCAGCAGTGGGAACGATTCGGGAGGGCGAACAGATACGCAGTATTTT
CDR3 protein: CASSGNDSGGRTDTQYF

V gene: TRBV6-1
J gene: TRBJ2-2
D gene: NA
CDR3 DNA: TGTGCCAGCAGTGAAGTTCTGAGCACCGGGGAGCTGTTTTTT
CDR3 protein: CASSEVLSTGELFF

V gene: TRBV6-1
J gene: TRBJ1-2
D gene: NA
CDR3 DNA: TGTGCCAGCAGTTATGACAGACAAGATGGCTACACCTTC
CDR3 protein: CASSYDRQDGYTF

V gene: TRBV5-1
J gene: TRBJ2-1
D gene: TRBD1
CDR3 DNA: TGCGCCAGCAGCCCGTCCAGGGGGACAGGGAACTACAATGAGCAGTTCTTC
CDR3 protein: CASSPSRGTGNYNEQFF

V gene: TRBV5-6
J gene: TRBJ2-5
D gene: TRBD2
CDR3 DNA: TGTGCCAGCAGCTTGTCGCTTTGGGGGGGTGGACAAGAGACCCAGTACTTC
CDR3 protein: CASSLSLWGGGQETQYF

V gene: TRBV28
J gene: TRBJ1-5
D gene: NA
CDR3 DNA: TGTGCCAGCAGTTTATGGGACACCGCGTGGGAGCCCCAGCATTTT
CDR3 protein: CASSLWDTAWEPQHF

V gene: TRBV4-2
J gene: TRBJ2-7
D gene: NA
CDR3 DNA: TGTGCCAGCAGCCAAGACGGTAGATTATCCCTATACGAGCAGTACTTC
CDR3 protein: CASSQDGRLSLYEQYF

V gene: TRBV5-1
J gene: TRBJ2-2
D gene: NA
CDR3 DNA: TGCGCCAGCAGCTTGGTCCAGGCGAACACCGGGGAGCTGTTTTTT
CDR3 protein: CASSLVQANTGELFF

V gene: TRBV28
J gene: TRBJ1-1
D gene: NA
CDR3 DNA: TGTGCCAGCAGTTTAGGGGGGGCTTGGACTGAAGCTTTCTTT
CDR3 protein: CASSLGGAWTEAFF

V gene: TRBV19
J gene: TRBJ2-1
D gene: NA
CDR3 DNA: TGTGCCAGTAGTATAGGGGGCGAATGGAATGAGCAGTTCTTC
CDR3 protein: CASSIGGEWNEQFF

V gene: TRBV9
J gene: TRBJ2-7
D gene: TRBD2
CDR3 DNA: TGTGCCAGCAGCCTCGCCCCCGGACTAGCGGGGGGCTCCTACGAGCAGTACTTC
CDR3 protein: CASSLAPGLAGGSYEQYF

V gene: TRBV5-1
J gene: TRBJ2-3
D gene: TRBD2
CDR3 DNA: TGCGCCAGCAGCCCCGGACTAGCGATAGATACGCAGTATTTT
CDR3 protein: CASSPGLAIDTQYF

V gene: TRBV30
J gene: TRBJ2-5
D gene: TRBD2
CDR3 DNA: TGTGCCTGGAGTAGGGGAGGGAAAGAGACCCAGTACTTC
CDR3 protein: CAWSRGGKETQYF

V gene: TRBV5-1
J gene: TRBJ1-2
D gene: NA
CDR3 DNA: TGCGCCAGCAGCTTGGGGACTTCCGTTAACTATGGCTACACCTTC
CDR3 protein: CASSLGTSVNYGYTF

V gene: TRBV7-6
J gene: TRBJ2-7
D gene: TRBD1
CDR3 DNA: TGTGCCAGCAGCCGGGACAGGGGAAGCGAGCAGTACTTC
CDR3 protein: CASSRDRGSEQYF

V gene: TRBV11-1
J gene: TRBJ1-2
D gene: TRBD1
CDR3 DNA: TGTGCCAGCAGCTCGACAGGGAAGAACTATGGCTACACCTTC
CDR3 protein: CASSSTGKNYGYTF

V gene: TRBV11-2
J gene: TRBJ2-2
D gene: NA
CDR3 DNA: TGTGCCAGCAGCCATAGAGGGTCGGATAAGTACACCGGGGAGCTGTTTTTT
CDR3 protein: CASSHRGSDKYTGELFF

V gene: TRBV19
J gene: TRBJ2-3
D gene: TRBD2
CDR3 DNA: TGTGCCAGTAGTCCCCGTCTTAGCGGGAGGAAAACAGATACGCAGTATTTT
CDR3 protein: CASSPRLSGRKTDTQYF

V gene: TRBV7-2
J gene: TRBJ1-1
D gene: NA
CDR3 DNA: TGTGCCAGCTTGCGGGGCGGGTGGGACACTGAAGCTTTCTTT
CDR3 protein: CASLRGGWDTEAFF

V gene: TRBV7-2
J gene: TRBJ1-3
D gene: NA
CDR3 DNA: TGTGCCAGCAGCTTTGGAGGGGCCCTGCGGGGAAACACCATATATTTT
CDR3 protein: CASSFGGALRGNTIYF

V gene: TRBV28
J gene: TRBJ2-1
D gene: NA
CDR3 DNA: TGTGCCAGCACCGCAGCCTACAATGAGCAGTTCTTC
CDR3 protein: CASTAAYNEQFF

V gene: TRBV9
J gene: TRBJ2-1
D gene: TRBD2
CDR3 DNA: TGTGCCAGCGCCACAAACCGCGGGAGTCTGAATGAGCAGTTCTTC
CDR3 protein: CASATNRGSLNEQFF

V gene: TRBV5-4
J gene: TRBJ2-7
D gene: TRBD1
CDR3 DNA: TGTGCCAGCAGCTCACAGGGGGCAACCTACGAGCAGTACTTC
CDR3 protein: CASSSQGATYEQYF

V gene: TRBV9
J gene: TRBJ2-3
D gene: NA
CDR3 DNA: TGTGCCAGCAGCGTACAGCCTAGCCCCACAGATACGCAGTATTTT
CDR3 protein: CASSVQPSPTDTQYF

V gene: TRBV30
J gene: TRBJ2-1
D gene: TRBD2
CDR3 DNA: TGTGCCTGGAGCCTCGGACTAGCCAATGAGCAGTTCTTC
CDR3 protein: CAWSLGLANEQFF

V gene: TRBV27
J gene: TRBJ1-2
D gene: TRBD1
CDR3 DNA: TGTGCCAGCAGTTTCAGTCGACAGGGGGGCTACACCTTC
CDR3 protein: CASSFSRQGGYTF

V gene: TRBV19
J gene: TRBJ1-4
D gene: NA
CDR3 DNA: TGTGCCAGTAGTAGCGGATCAACTAATGAAAAACTGTTTTTT
CDR3 protein: CASSSGSTNEKLFF

V gene: TRBV28
J gene: TRBJ2-6
D gene: NA
CDR3 DNA: TGTGCCAGCAGTTTGTTGACAGAGGGGGCCAACGTCCTGACTTTC
CDR3 protein: CASSLLTEGANVLTF

V gene: TRBV4-3
J gene: TRBJ2-7
D gene: TRBD1
CDR3 DNA: TGCGCCAGCAGCCAAGGTCCCGGGACAGACTACGAGCAGTACTTC
CDR3 protein: CASSQGPGTDYEQYF

V gene: TRBV30
J gene: TRBJ2-7
D gene: TRBD2
CDR3 DNA: TGTGCCTGGAGACCGGGACTAGCGGCGTTCCCTTCCTACGAGCAGTACTTC
CDR3 protein: CAWRPGLAAFPSYEQYF

V gene: TRBV5-5
J gene: TRBJ2-3
D gene: TRBD2
CDR3 DNA: TGTGCCAGCAGCTACCCGACTAGCGGCCTTGATACGCAGTATTTT
CDR3 protein: CASSYPTSGLDTQYF

V gene: TRBV6-1
J gene: TRBJ2-5
D gene: TRBD2
CDR3 DNA: TGTGCCAGCAGTGCGGGGACTAGCGGAGTCCAAGAGACCCAGTACTTC
CDR3 protein: CASSAGTSGVQETQYF

V gene: TRBV4-2
J gene: TRBJ1-1
D gene: TRBD1
CDR3 DNA: TGTGCCAGCAGCCAAGGGACAGGGCTGAACACTGAAGCTTTCTTT
CDR3 protein: CASSQGTGLNTEAFF

V gene: TRBV5-6
J gene: TRBJ1-5
D gene: TRBD1
CDR3 DNA: TGTGCCAGCAGCTTGAAGGGGGCATCAGGTCAGCCCCAGCATTTT
CDR3 protein: CASSLKGASGQPQHF